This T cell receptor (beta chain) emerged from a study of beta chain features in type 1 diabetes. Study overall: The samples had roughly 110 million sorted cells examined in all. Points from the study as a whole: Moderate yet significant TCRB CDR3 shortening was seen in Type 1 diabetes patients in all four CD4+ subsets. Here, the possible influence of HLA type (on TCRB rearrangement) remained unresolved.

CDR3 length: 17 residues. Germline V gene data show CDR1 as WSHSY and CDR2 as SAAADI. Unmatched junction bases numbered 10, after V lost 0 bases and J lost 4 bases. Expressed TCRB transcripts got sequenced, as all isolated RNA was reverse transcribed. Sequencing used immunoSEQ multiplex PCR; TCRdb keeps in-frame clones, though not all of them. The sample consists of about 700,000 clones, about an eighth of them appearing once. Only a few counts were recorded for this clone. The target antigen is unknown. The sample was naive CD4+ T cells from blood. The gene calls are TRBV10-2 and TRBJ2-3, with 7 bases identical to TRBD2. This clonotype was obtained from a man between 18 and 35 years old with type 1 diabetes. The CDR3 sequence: CASSESVMGGEPDTQYF. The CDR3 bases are TGCGCCAGCAGTGAGTCCGTGATGGGGGGGGAGCCAGATACGCAGTATTTT.